This T cell receptor beta chain was sequenced in a study of T-cell reconstitution after alpha-beta-depleted transplantation in children. The table lists this clonotype with many counts. The CDR3 is made up of 14 amino acids. V dropped 0 bases and J dropped 4 bases, with 7 bases sitting between them. Germline V CDR1 and CDR2: LGHDT, YNNKEL (reference sequence). Preparation of the TCRbeta library involved a method that used unique molecular identifiers. TCRdb independently ran MiXCR on the PCR reads; one entry per CDR3 protein. The sample yields about 360,000 distinct CDR3 sequences, 13% seen once. The rearrangement links TRBV3-1 to TRBJ1-5; D is undetermined. Material: PBMCs, obtained from the stem cell graft. This receptor was taken from a human donor who donated a stem cell graft to a child with Fanconi anemia. DNA for the CDR3: TGTGCCAGCAGCCAAGAATGGGTGAATCAGCCCCAGCATTTT. This translates into CASSQEWVNQPQHF.